This entry describes one TCR beta chain. These data originate in a study of control samples from healthy donors and cancer patients. In germline, CDR1 is SGHRS, CDR2 YFSETQ. V lost 0 bases, J lost 0 bases, and 7 bases lay in between. CDR3 length: 15 residues. Repertoires were generated with immunoSEQ multiplex PCR, while TCRdb's copy carries only in-frame clones and drops some. The sample lists about 64,000 clones, about 92% occurring once. The TCR sequence derives from a man in his forties or fifties with colorectal cancer. Input material: PBMCs. The gene calls are TRBV5-1 and TRBJ1-3; D might be TRBD1 (6 bases). CDR3: CASSLEQGSGNTIYF. In DNA, the CDR3 is TGCGCCAGCAGCTTGGAACAGGGCTCTGGAAACACCATATATTTT.